Listed here are 29 T cell receptor beta chains from one sample, sequenced in a study of CD8 T cells in ankylosing spondylitis. TCRdb re-called the 5' RACE reads with MiXCR, one entry per CDR3 protein. Among about 340,000 distinct CDR3 sequences listed, approximately 14% were seen once. Input material: blood, either unsorted or a sorted T cell fraction (not recorded which). The receptors were sampled from a male donor with ankylosing spondylitis or in good health (not recorded which).

The rearrangement links TRBV27 to TRBJ1-5; D not certain. V gave up 2 bases and J gave up 1 base, with 9 bases separating them. Germline lookup yields CDR1 MNHEY and CDR2 SMNVEV (reference sequence). This CDR3 has 15 residues. CDR3 sequence: CASSLRGFSNQPQHF. The CDR3 DNA reads TGTGCCAGCAGTTTAAGAGGGTTCAGCAATCAGCCCCAGCATTTT.

The CDR3 spells CASRAYYEQYF. In DNA form, the CDR3 reads TGTGCCAGCAGAGCCTACTACGAGCAGTACTTC. The rearrangement joins TRBV28 to TRBJ2-7; D remains ambiguous. Germline lookup yields CDR1 MDHEN and CDR2 SYDVKM. The V and J ends lost 6 bases and 3 bases respectively, with 6 bases between them. This CDR3 spans 11 amino acids.

The CDR3 bases are TGTGCCAGCAGTGAATATGGCTCTGGAAACACCATATATTTT. Its protein is CASSEYGSGNTIYF. The rearrangement uses TRBV25-1 and TRBJ1-3; D call uncertain. V dropped 0 bases and J dropped 0 bases, with 3 bases sitting between them. The length of the CDR3 is 14 residues. Germline CDR1 is MGHDK and CDR2 is SYGVNS. Using reference TRBV25-1 and TRBJ1-3 for the parts outside the CDR3, the full variable domain is EADIYQTPRYLVIGTGKKITLECSQTMGHDKMYWYQQDPGMELHLIHYSYGVNSTEKGDLSSESTVSRIRTEHFPLTLESARPSHTSQYLCASSEYGSGNTIYFGEGSWLTVV.

This clonotype showed up just a few times. V usage is TRBV19 and J usage is TRBJ1-2; D is perhaps TRBD1 (6 bases). CDR1 is LNHDA and CDR2 is SQIVND in the germline V gene (reference sequence). This CDR3 spans 12 amino acids. Trimming removed 4 bases at V and 3 bases at J, with 6 bases between. CDR3 DNA: TGTGCCAGTAGTAACAGGGACTATGGCTACACCTTC. This sequence encodes CASSNRDYGYTF. The full variable domain, its missing parts supplied by reference TRBV19 and TRBJ1-2, is DGGITQSPKYLFRKEGQNVTLSCEQNLNHDAMYWYRQDPGQGLRLIYYSQIVNDFQKGDIAEGYSVSREKKESFPLTVTSAQKNPTAFYLCASSNRDYGYTFGSGTRLTVV.

The V gene is TRBV29-1, the J gene TRBJ2-7; 7 positions agree with TRBD1. With 3 bases clipped from V and 7 bases from J, the junction kept 6 bases outside the gene matches. The CDR3 runs 12 residues. The germline V gene has CDR1 SQVTM and CDR2 ANQGSEA. The CDR3 DNA sequence: TGCAGCGTTGATAAGGGGGCCGGGGAGCAGTACTTC. This encodes CSVDKGAGEQYF.

This sequence joins TRBV5-1 and TRBJ2-1; TRBD2 might be the D (5 bases). This CDR3 spans 16 amino acids. Trimming cost V 1 base and J 0 bases, with 11 bases left between them. Germline V gene data show CDR1 as SGHRS and CDR2 as YFSETQ. This CDR3 reads CASSLMRAGSYNEQFF. The CDR3, as DNA: TGCGCCAGCAGCTTGATGCGGGCTGGCTCCTACAATGAGCAGTTCTTC. Filled out from reference TRBV5-1 and TRBJ2-1, the complete variable domain reads KAGVTQTPRYLIKTRGQQVTLSCSPISGHRSVSWYQQTPGQGLQFLFEYFSETQRNKGNFPGRFSGRQFSNSRSEMNVSTLELGDSALYLCASSLMRAGSYNEQFFGPGTRLTVL.

The rearrangement uses TRBV3-1 and TRBJ2-1; a possible D gene is TRBD2 (7 bases). Germline V gene lookup returns CDR1 LGHDT and CDR2 YNNKEL (reference sequence). The germline V and J ends were trimmed by 5 bases and 9 bases, with 17 bases remaining between them. This CDR3 is 14 amino acids long. In nucleotides, the CDR3 is TGTGCCAGCAGCTCGGGGGGCTGGGTCGGTGAGCAGTTCTTC. It codes for CASSSGGWVGEQFF.

This clonotype has more than one count but fewer than ten. The CDR3 DNA reads TGTGCCACCAGCAGGCGGGACCGCCGTGGGAATGAGCAGTTCTTC. Translated: CATSRRDRRGNEQFF. This chain joins TRBV15 and TRBJ2-1; tentative D call: TRBD2 (6 bases). Trimming took off 3 bases at V and 7 bases at J, with 16 bases between the two ends. The length of the CDR3 is 15 residues. The germline V gene encodes CDR1 LNHNV and CDR2 YYDKDF (reference sequence).

The V call is TRBV30, the J call TRBJ1-2, with TRBD1 identical over 7 bases. V shed 5 bases and J 2 bases; nucleotides not matched to a gene: 8. The V gene's germline CDR1 is GTSNPN and CDR2 SVGIG (reference sequence). The CDR3 covers 14 residues. CDR3 sequence (DNA): TGTGCCTGGTCCCGGACAGGACTAAACTATGGCTACACCTTC. Protein: CAWSRTGLNYGYTF.

This clonotype has just a few counts. The chain links TRBV10-1 to TRBJ2-1, with TRBD2 matching over 9 bases. The germline V gene has CDR1 WNHNN and CDR2 SYGVQD (reference sequence). This CDR3 is 15 amino acids long. Unmatched junction bases numbered 1, after V lost 4 bases and J lost 0 bases. CDR3 sequence reads: CASSGGRGSYNEQFF. CDR3 DNA: TGCGCCAGCAGTGGCGGGAGGGGCTCCTACAATGAGCAGTTCTTC.

Only a few counts were recorded for this clonotype. The DNA of the CDR3 is TGTGCCATCAGTGGAGGGGGCGGGCGCCAATACCAAGAGACCCAGTACTTC. It specifies CAISGGGGRQYQETQYF. The chain is built from TRBV10-3 and TRBJ2-5; 7 bases agree with TRBD1. Germline assignment: CDR1 ENHRY and CDR2 SYGVKD. The CDR3 sequence is 17 residues long. V lost 4 bases to trimming and J lost 0 bases; unmatched junction nucleotides: 11.

This clonotype was counted a few times. This chain connects TRBV5-1 to TRBJ2-7; 7 bases agree with TRBD1. Losses at the gene ends were 0 bases for V and 4 bases for J; bases not matched to a gene: 7. The CDR3 is 15 residues long. Germline V gene data show CDR1 as SGHRS and CDR2 as YFSETQ. CDR3 sequence (DNA): TGCGCCAGCAGCTTGGAGGGGACAGATGAGTACGAGCAGTACTTC. Translating gives CASSLEGTDEYEQYF.

This clonotype has a count of ten or more. The genes are TRBV20-1 and TRBJ2-3, with 8 bases lining up with TRBD2. V shed 5 bases and J 3 bases; nucleotides not matched to a gene: 10. Germline-derived CDR1 and CDR2 are DFQATT and SNEGSKA (reference sequence). The length of the CDR3 is 15 residues. This CDR3 reads CSAGPPRLATDTQYF. The DNA of the CDR3 is TGCAGTGCTGGCCCTCCGAGACTAGCGACAGATACGCAGTATTTT.

The J gene is TRBJ2-6, the V gene TRBV9; D gene uncertain. The germline CDR1 and CDR2 sequences are SGDLS and YYNGEE. The CDR3 totals 15 residues. V dropped 0 bases and J dropped 2 bases, with 6 bases sitting between them. The CDR3 sequence is CASSVAVTGANVLTF. CDR3 nucleotide sequence: TGTGCCAGCAGCGTAGCTGTTACTGGGGCCAACGTCCTGACTTTC. The whole variable domain, filled in from reference TRBV9 and TRBJ2-6, reads DSGVTQTPKHLITATGQRVTLRCSPRSGDLSVYWYQQSLDQGLQFLIQYYNGEERAKGNILERFSAQQFPDLHSELNLSSLELGDSALYFCASSVAVTGANVLTFGAGSRLTVL.

This clonotype was seen only a few times. The CDR3 nucleotides read TGCAGTGCTTCCGGACAGATTCCTCGTGGCTACACCTTC. Protein: CSASGQIPRGYTF. V is TRBV20-1 and J is TRBJ1-2, with D maybe TRBD1 (6 bases). V was shortened by 5 bases and J by 7 bases, with 17 bases between the two germline ends. The length of the CDR3 is 13 residues. Germline CDR1 and CDR2: DFQATT and SNEGSKA (reference sequence).

This clonotype was picked up many times. The V gene is TRBV4-1, the J gene TRBJ2-3, with TRBD1 as a possible D gene (5 bases). The length of the CDR3 is 15 residues. CDR1 and CDR2 from the germline V gene are MGHRA and YSYEKL. Trimming stripped 1 base from V and 0 bases from J, with 8 bases between. Here the CDR3 reads CASSQVGASTDTQYF. The CDR3 DNA sequence: TGCGCCAGCAGCCAAGTAGGGGCCAGCACAGATACGCAGTATTTT.

This clonotype was recorded a few times. This sequence joins TRBV11-2 and TRBJ2-3; D not certain. Looked up from germline, CDR1 is SGHAT and CDR2 is FQNNGV. The CDR3 is 15 residues long. V was pared by 5 bases and J by 1 base, with 13 bases between. CDR3 bases: TGTGCCAGCAGCCAATCCCCCTACCGCACAGATACGCAGTATTTT. Its protein is CASSQSPYRTDTQYF.

The J gene is TRBJ1-2, the V gene TRBV4-1, with a possible D match to TRBD1 (6 bases). Germline values: CDR1 MGHRA, CDR2 YSYEKL. V gave up 1 base and J gave up 8 bases, with 11 bases separating them. The CDR3 has 13 residues. The chain's CDR3 is CASSQGRGRGYTF. DNA for the CDR3: TGCGCCAGCAGCCAAGGCAGGGGTAGAGGCTACACCTTC.

The chain employs TRBV5-1 and TRBJ1-5, with D possibly matching TRBD1 (5 bases). V lost 0 bases and J lost 1, with 8 bases in between. The germline V gene has CDR1 SGHRS and CDR2 YFSETQ. The CDR3 covers 15 residues. Here the CDR3 reads CASSLEGRSNQPQHF. CDR3 nucleotides: TGCGCCAGCAGCTTGGAGGGGCGGAGCAATCAGCCCCAGCATTTT.

The sample holds a few counts of this clonotype. V is TRBV5-1 and J is TRBJ1-2; D uncertain. V lost 2 bases, J lost 8 bases, and 13 bases lay in between. The CDR3 covers 13 residues. Germline CDR1 and CDR2: SGHRS and YFSETQ. The CDR3 reads CASSFSGTEGYTF. In nucleotides, the CDR3 is TGCGCCAGCAGCTTTTCGGGAACGGAAGGCTACACCTTC.

DNA for the CDR3: TGTGCCAGCAGCTTGGCTGGGGGCGCGAGCAATCAGCCCCAGCATTTT. Protein: CASSLAGGASNQPQHF. V usage is TRBV5-6 and J usage is TRBJ1-5; D is possibly TRBD1 (6 bases). This CDR3 region has 16 residues. CDR1 is SGHDT and CDR2 is YYEEEE in the germline V gene. V lost 0 bases and J 1 base, leaving 11 bases between the germline ends.

The chain joins TRBV12-3 or TRBV12-4 to TRBJ2-2; D is perhaps TRBD1 (5 bases). The V end was cut by 6 bases, the J end by 5 bases, with 16 bases between. CDR3 size: 15 residues. The CDR3 loop reads CASSIARERTGELFF. CDR3 in DNA: TGTGCCAGCAGCATAGCCAGGGAAAGGACCGGGGAGCTGTTTTTT.

This sequence joins TRBV5-1 and TRBJ1-6; D unresolved. This CDR3 has 14 residues. In germline, CDR1 is SGHRS, CDR2 YFSETQ. V was cut by 0 bases and J by 9 bases, with 10 bases left in between. The CDR3 DNA is TGCGCCAGCAGCTTGGGGCAGGATCGTTCACCCCTCCACTTT. This encodes CASSLGQDRSPLHF.

This clonotype was seen a few times. This chain connects TRBV3-1 to TRBJ1-5; D is possibly TRBD1 (6 bases). CDR1 and CDR2 (germline): LGHDT, YNNKEL (reference sequence). V gave up 0 bases and J gave up 7 bases, with 7 bases separating them. The CDR3 sequence is 13 residues long. The CDR3 reads CASSQERGQPQHF. DNA for the CDR3: TGTGCCAGCAGCCAAGAGAGGGGGCAGCCCCAGCATTTT.

The CDR3 nucleotides read TGTGCCAGCTCCAGCACCAGGCGTACAGCTGGGGAAGAGACCCAGTACTTC. Translated: CASSSTRRTAGEETQYF. V and J are TRBV18 and TRBJ2-5; D is unclear. This CDR3 spans 17 amino acids. Trimming removed 6 bases at V and 3 bases at J, with 23 bases between. Germline-derived CDR1 and CDR2 are KGHSH and LQKENI.

This chain connects TRBV7-2 to TRBJ2-3; 7 bases match TRBD1. Unmatched junction bases numbered 8, after V lost 6 bases and J lost 2 bases. The CDR3 extends over 15 amino acids. Germline V gives CDR1 SGHTA, CDR2 FQGNSA. The CDR3 is CASSPRQGYTDTQYF. DNA of the CDR3: TGTGCCAGCAGTCCTAGACAGGGATACACAGATACGCAGTATTTT.

The sample holds a few counts of this clonotype. The chain recombines TRBV15 with TRBJ1-1; D is unclear. The V gene's germline CDR1 is LNHNV and CDR2 YYDKDF (reference sequence). V was cut by 4 bases and J by 3 bases, with 12 bases left in between. The CDR3 is 14 residues long. The CDR3 DNA follows: TGTGCCACCAGCACGCTTGGTGCGGACACTGAAGCTTTCTTT. Residues: CATSTLGADTEAFF.

This clonotype was found a few times. The CDR3, as DNA: TGCGCCAGCAGCTTGGGGGGCGGGTACCCAGATACGCAGTATTTT. It yields the protein CASSLGGGYPDTQYF. The chain has TRBV5-1 and TRBJ2-3, with D possibly being TRBD1 or TRBD2 (5 bases each). Germline-derived CDR1 and CDR2 are SGHRS and YFSETQ. CDR3 length: 15 amino acids. V lost 0 bases to trimming and J lost 4 bases, with 12 bases between them. Full variable domain (remainder filled in from reference TRBV5-1 and TRBJ2-3): KAGVTQTPRYLIKTRGQQVTLSCSPISGHRSVSWYQQTPGQGLQFLFEYFSETQRNKGNFPGRFSGRQFSNSRSEMNVSTLELGDSALYLCASSLGGGYPDTQYFGPGTRLTVL.

This sequence joins TRBV30 and TRBJ1-2; 8 bases match TRBD1. Trimming removed 4 bases from V and 4 bases from J; junction bases left unmatched: 8. Germline lookup yields CDR1 GTSNPN and CDR2 SVGIG (reference sequence). The CDR3 runs to 14 residues. The CDR3 DNA reads TGTGCCTGGAATTTCGGGGACAGGTTCTATGGCTACACCTTC. It yields the protein CAWNFGDRFYGYTF.